One and the same sample provided the 30 T cell receptor beta chains below, sequenced in a study of T cell repertoires in cytomegalovirus infection. Antigen specificity for these receptors is unknown. TCRdb re-called the reads with MiXCR, one entry per CDR3 protein. In the table there are fewer than 1,000,000 distinct CDR3 sequences, more than 25% of which are singletons. Source: cultured CD8+ T cells from PBMCs, taken from culture after CMV antigen stimulation. The source of these receptors is a human donor in good health (CMV status not recorded). Some clones in this sample may be carry-over from other donors' samples.

This clonotype showed up many times. The chain carries TRBV7-8 and TRBJ2-7; D possibly corresponds to TRBD1 (6 bases). Germline loops: CDR1 SGHVS, CDR2 FQNEAQ. This CDR3 comprises 15 residues. Trimming shortened V by 5 bases and J by 6 bases, and 20 bases separated the two germline ends. The CDR3 region is CASSKLRGRAVEQYF. The CDR3 DNA follows: TGTGCCAGCAGCAAACTCAGGGGCAGGGCGGTCGAGCAGTACTTC.

This clonotype was observed a few times. The chain carries TRBV27 and TRBJ2-3; tentatively, D is TRBD1 (6 bases). With 6 bases removed from V and 2 bases from J, the gap between germline ends came to 24 bases. Germline CDR1 and CDR2: MNHEY and SMNVEV (reference sequence). This CDR3 comprises 18 residues. CDR3 sequence: CASSPIPRGNPTTDTQYF. CDR3 DNA sequence: TGTGCCAGCAGCCCCATCCCGAGGGGGAACCCAACCACAGATACGCAGTATTTT.

This clonotype was detected ten times or more. The chain carries TRBV27 and TRBJ1-1, with D perhaps TRBD1 (5 bases). This CDR3 is built from 15 residues. V lost 7 bases and J 0 bases, leaving 15 bases between the germline ends. The germline CDR1 and CDR2 sequences are MNHEY and SMNVEV (reference sequence). CDR3 loop: CASTLSPGLNTEAFF. Written as DNA, the CDR3 is TGTGCCAGCACCCTATCCCCAGGGTTGAACACTGAAGCTTTCTTT.

The V and J genes are TRBV18 and TRBJ1-1; D gene ambiguous. The CDR3 is 15 residues long. Germline V gives CDR1 KGHSH, CDR2 LQKENI. Trimming removed 3 bases at V and 0 bases at J, with 11 bases between. Here the CDR3 reads CASSPDGRLNTEAFF. DNA of the CDR3: TGTGCCAGCTCACCCGACGGACGTTTGAACACTGAAGCTTTCTTT.

The chain carries TRBV12-3 or TRBV12-4 and TRBJ2-1, with D possibly matching TRBD2 (6 bases). There are 12 residues in the CDR3. Trimming removed 8 bases at V and 5 bases at J, with 10 bases between. This CDR3 reads CASGLTHNEQFF. The DNA of the CDR3 is TGTGCCAGCGGACTAACCCACAATGAGCAGTTCTTC.

This chain connects TRBV25-1 to TRBJ2-5; 11 nucleotides line up with TRBD2. CDR3 length equals 18 residues. CDR1 and CDR2 from the germline V gene are MGHDK and SYGVNS. V lost 6 bases, J lost 1 base, and 13 bases stayed unmatched. This CDR3 is CASRMGASGGPVQETQYF. CDR3 DNA sequence: TGTGCCAGCAGGATGGGGGCTAGCGGGGGGCCCGTCCAAGAGACCCAGTACTTC.

The rearrangement links TRBV14 to TRBJ1-2; D unresolved. Germline lookup yields CDR1 SGHDN and CDR2 FVKESK. CDR3 size: 16 residues. Trimming cost V 4 bases and J 4 bases, with 19 bases left between them. CDR3: CASSRFGGGRIYGYTF. CDR3 in DNA: TGTGCCAGCAGCCGGTTTGGTGGAGGACGGATCTATGGCTACACCTTC. Variable domain in full (rest from reference TRBV14 and TRBJ1-2): EAGVTQFPSHSVIEKGQTVTLRCDPISGHDNLYWYRRVMGKEIKFLLHFVKESKQDESGMPNNRFLAERTGGTYSTLKVQPAELEDSGVYFCASSRFGGGRIYGYTFGSGTRLTVV.

A few counts support this clonotype. The CDR3 nucleotides read TGTGCCAGCAGCTTAGAGGCGGGGATATACAACAATGAGCAGTTCTTC. As protein: CASSLEAGIYNNEQFF. This chain joins TRBV7-8 and TRBJ2-1, with D possibly TRBD2 on 6 matching bases. CDR1 is SGHVS and CDR2 is FQNEAQ in the germline V gene. The CDR3 is 16 amino acids. Trimming took off 1 base at V and 5 bases at J, with 15 bases between the two ends.

This chain joins TRBV4-1 and TRBJ1-5, with 8 bases identical to TRBD1. The J segment lost 8 bases and the V segment lost 1 base, leaving 4 bases of the junction unmatched. Germline loops: CDR1 MGHRA, CDR2 YSYEKL. This CDR3 has 14 residues. The CDR3 loop reads CASSQVTGDKPQHF. In nucleotides, the CDR3 is TGCGCCAGCAGCCAAGTGACAGGGGATAAGCCCCAGCATTTT.

This chain connects TRBV25-1 to TRBJ1-1; no firm D call. The CDR3 sequence is 13 residues long. Germline values: CDR1 MGHDK, CDR2 SYGVNS. Deletions cut 1 base from V and 6 bases from J, with 9 bases between. This CDR3 reads CASSEFFSPEAFF. The CDR3 DNA reads TGTGCCAGCAGTGAATTCTTTAGCCCTGAAGCTTTCTTT. Using reference TRBV25-1 and TRBJ1-1 for the parts outside the CDR3, the full variable domain is EADIYQTPRYLVIGTGKKITLECSQTMGHDKMYWYQQDPGMELHLIHYSYGVNSTEKGDLSSESTVSRIRTEHFPLTLESARPSHTSQYLCASSEFFSPEAFFGQGTRLTVV.

This clonotype was counted only a few times. This chain joins TRBV7-6 and TRBJ1-3; 12 bases align to TRBD1. After removal of 4 bases from V and 0 bases from J, the junction contained 4 bases not matched to a gene. This CDR3 region has 17 residues. Germline V CDR1 and CDR2: SGHVS, FNYEAQ. CDR3 amino acids: CASSSGTGGLSGNTIYF. The CDR3 DNA reads as TGTGCCAGCAGCTCAGGGACAGGGGGCCTCTCTGGAAACACCATATATTTT. Supplemented by reference TRBV7-6 and TRBJ1-3, the full variable domain reads GAGVSQSPRYKVTKRGQDVALRCDPISGHVSLYWYRQALGQGPEFLTYFNYEAQQDKSGLPNDRFSAERPEGSISTLTIQRTEQRDSAMYRCASSSGTGGLSGNTIYFGEGSWLTVV.

The table lists this clonotype with many counts. This chain connects TRBV6-6 to TRBJ1-4; D not resolved. Between the trimmed V and J ends, which lost 1 base and 5 bases, there was a span of 5 bases. This CDR3 is built from 13 residues. Germline V gene sequence: CDR1 MNHNY, CDR2 SVGAGI (reference sequence). The CDR3 region has the DNA TGTGCCAGCAGTTACTGGCAGAATGAAAAACTGTTTTTT. Translated, it gives CASSYWQNEKLFF.

The rearrangement links TRBV7-9 to TRBJ2-7; no firm D call. Trimming pared 3 bases from V and 5 bases from J, leaving 11 bases between. The CDR3 extends over 13 amino acids. Germline V gene sequence: CDR1 SEHNR, CDR2 FQNEAQ (reference sequence). The CDR3 bases are TGTGCCAGCAGCTTTACCCCGTACGACGAGCAGTACGTC. Translation gives CASSFTPYDEQYV.

This clonotype was observed a handful of times. The gene calls are TRBV7-2 and TRBJ1-5; no clear D gene. V lost 0 bases and J lost 0, with 12 bases in between. This CDR3 contains 17 residues. CDR1 is SGHTA and CDR2 is FQGNSA in the germline V gene. The chain's CDR3 is CASSLALGGLSNQPQHF. The CDR3 DNA reads TGTGCCAGCAGCTTAGCGCTCGGCGGACTTAGCAATCAGCCCCAGCATTTT.

This clonotype was detected many times. The chain links TRBV12-3 or TRBV12-4 to TRBJ2-1; D is unclear. Between the trimmed V and J ends, which lost 3 bases and 6 bases, there was a span of 6 bases. The CDR3 consists of 12 residues. Here the CDR3 reads CASSFTTNEQFF. The CDR3 DNA reads as TGTGCCAGCAGTTTCACCACCAATGAGCAGTTCTTC.

This clonotype was observed many times. This chain links TRBV7-2 with TRBJ1-1; D is ambiguous. Germline V gene sequence: CDR1 SGHTA, CDR2 FQGNSA. Trimming removed 1 base at V and 6 bases at J, with 15 bases between. The CDR3 is made up of 15 amino acids. CDR3 amino acids: CASSLGDWEFSEAFF. In DNA, the CDR3 is TGTGCCAGCAGCTTAGGTGATTGGGAATTCTCTGAAGCTTTCTTT.

V gene TRBV25-1 combines with J gene TRBJ1-1; weak D call: TRBD1 (5 bases). Germline values: CDR1 MGHDK, CDR2 SYGVNS. The length of the CDR3 is 12 residues. The ends were cut back, 7 bases at V and 4 bases at J, with 10 bases in the middle. The CDR3 reads CASTQGSTEAFF. Here the CDR3 DNA reads TGTGCCAGCACTCAGGGTAGCACTGAAGCTTTCTTT.

The J gene is TRBJ1-2, the V gene TRBV7-6; unclear D gene. In germline, CDR1 is SGHVS, CDR2 FNYEAQ. Trimming took off 5 bases at V and 6 bases at J, with 19 bases between the two ends. The CDR3 sequence is 15 residues long. CDR3 sequence: CASSGSDWNGHGYTF. The CDR3 DNA sequence: TGTGCCAGCAGCGGATCGGACTGGAATGGCCATGGCTACACCTTC.

This chain joins TRBV4-3 and TRBJ2-3; D unresolved. Trimming left V 0 bases short and J 5 bases short, with 6 bases between. The V gene's germline CDR1 is LGHNA and CDR2 YSLEER. The CDR3 runs 13 residues. The CDR3 coding sequence is TGCGCCAGCAGCCAAGAGGCACTAGATACGCAGTATTTT. This translates into CASSQEALDTQYF.

The chain uses TRBV7-2 and TRBJ1-2, with TRBD1 identical over 12 bases. This CDR3 is 16 amino acids long. Trimming took 3 bases from V and 8 from J; bases not matched to a gene: 10. Germline CDR1 and CDR2: SGHTA and FQGNSA. In DNA form, the CDR3 reads TGTGCCAGCAGCTTTGTGGGGACAGGGGGCCGAGAAGGCTACACCTTC. Its translation is CASSFVGTGGREGYTF.

The chain uses TRBV19 and TRBJ1-1; D is undetermined. Germline V gene data show CDR1 as LNHDA and CDR2 as SQIVND (reference sequence). The V gene lost 2 bases and the J gene lost 6 bases, with 4 bases spanning the gap. The CDR3 extends over 11 amino acids. DNA of the CDR3: TGTGCCAGTAGTATAAGTTCTGAAGCTTTCTTT. Translating gives CASSISSEAFF. Supplemented by reference TRBV19 and TRBJ1-1, the full variable domain reads DGGITQSPKYLFRKEGQNVTLSCEQNLNHDAMYWYRQDPGQGLRLIYYSQIVNDFQKGDIAEGYSVSREKKESFPLTVTSAQKNPTAFYLCASSISSEAFFGQGTRLTVV.

Ten or more counts support this clonotype. This chain connects TRBV7-2 to TRBJ2-3; possible D gene TRBD2, 6 bases. The germline gives CDR1 SGHTA, CDR2 FQGNSA. V was shortened by 4 bases and J by 1 base, with 12 bases between the two germline ends. This CDR3 has 15 amino acids. CDR3 in DNA: TGTGCCAGCAGCTACCCGGGACTTGGCACAGATACGCAGTATTTT. Protein sequence: CASSYPGLGTDTQYF. Complete variable domain (other parts from reference TRBV7-2 and TRBJ2-3): GAGVSQSPSNKVTEKGKDVELRCDPISGHTALYWYRQSLGQGLEFLIYFQGNSAPDKSGLPSDRFSAERTGGSVSTLTIQRTQQEDSAVYLCASSYPGLGTDTQYFGPGTRLTVL.

V and J are TRBV12-3 or TRBV12-4 and TRBJ1-1, with 7 bases lining up with TRBD1. The CDR3 extends over 15 amino acids. The J segment lost 2 bases and the V segment lost 3 bases, leaving 6 bases of the junction unmatched. CDR3 sequence: CASSLGQSVNTEAFF. In DNA, the CDR3 is TGTGCCAGCAGTTTGGGACAGTCAGTTAACACTGAAGCTTTCTTT.

V is TRBV6-5 and J is TRBJ2-7; 7 bases fit TRBD2. This CDR3 spans 14 amino acids. The germline V gene encodes CDR1 MNHEY and CDR2 SVGAGI. J was trimmed by 6 bases and V by 2 bases; bases with no gene match: 7. CDR3 bases: TGTGCCAGCAGTTACACGGGGTCTAGCGGCGAGCAGTACTTC. Residues: CASSYTGSSGEQYF.

This clonotype was detected many times. The DNA is left out, because the CDR3 cannot be placed on it with certainty; the CDR3 is given as TCRdb lists it. This chain connects TRBV7-2 to TRBJ2-2; the table's D call, TRBD1, has no DNA check behind it. The CDR3 is 16 amino acids long, termini counted. Germline assignment: CDR1 SGHTA and CDR2 FQGNSA. The CDR3 loop is CASGFLAGGNTGELFF.

As to this clonotype: The junction shows a germline mismatch at one end, possibly a read error. V is TRBV12-3 or TRBV12-4 and J is TRBJ1-1, with 7 nucleotides matching TRBD1. The CDR3 extends over 15 amino acids. CDR3 sequence reads: CASSPRDRWDTEAIF. CDR3 DNA sequence: TGTGCCAGCAGCCCCCGGGACAGATGGGACACTGAAGCTATCTTT.

This clonotype was seen once. The chain combines TRBV7-4 with TRBJ1-2; D not resolved. V gave up 1 base and J gave up 3 bases, with 9 bases separating them. The CDR3 has 14 amino acids. The germline CDR1 and CDR2 sequences are SGHVT and SQSDAQ. CDR3 DNA: TGTGCCAGCAGCTTAGGAAATGGCTACTATGGCTACACCTTC. Encoded protein: CASSLGNGYYGYTF. The full variable domain, rest sourced from reference TRBV7-4 and TRBJ1-2, is GAGVSQSPRYKVAKRGRDVALRCDSISGHVTLYWYRQTLGQGSEVLTYSQSDAQRDKSGRPSGRFSAERPERSVSTLKIQRTEQGDSAVYLCASSLGNGYYGYTFGSGTRLTVV.

This clonotype was seen only a few times. The V gene is TRBV5-4, the J gene TRBJ1-1, with TRBD1 matching over 11 bases. This CDR3 has 17 residues. Germline CDR1 and CDR2: SGHNT and YYREEE (reference sequence). V gave up 2 bases and J gave up 4 bases; unmatched junction bases: 10. The CDR3 DNA reads TGTGCCAGCAGCTTCCCAGGACAGGGGGCGACCAGCACTGAAGCTTTCTTT. It translates to CASSFPGQGATSTEAFF.

This clonotype was observed a few times. The rearrangement uses TRBV5-6 and TRBJ2-7, with D unclear. CDR1 and CDR2 (germline): SGHDT, YYEEEE. V dropped 2 bases and J dropped 4 bases, with 10 bases sitting between them. This CDR3 is built from 13 residues. CDR3 nucleotides: TGTGCCAGCAGCTTCCGGATCCCTTACGAGCAGTACTTC. Amino acids: CASSFRIPYEQYF.

In this sample, this clonotype turned up many times. The genes are TRBV7-9 and TRBJ2-5; 7 bases align to TRBD1. V dropped 0 bases and J dropped 4; count of bases not matched to a gene: 8. The CDR3 spans 16 residues. CDR1 is SEHNR and CDR2 is FQNEAQ in the germline V gene (reference sequence). CDR3 in amino acids: CASSLAEGALGETQYF. CDR3 coding DNA: TGTGCCAGCAGCTTAGCTGAGGGGGCTCTGGGAGAGACCCAGTACTTC.